A single sample is the source of the 9 T cell receptor beta chains below, sequenced in a study of T-cell reconstitution after alpha-beta-depleted transplantation in children. The authors prepared the TCRbeta library with unique molecular identifiers. Using its own MiXCR run on the PCR reads, TCRdb lists one record per CDR3 protein. The data show hundreds of thousands of distinct CDR3 sequences, 13% seen once. This material consisted of PBMCs, mostly from graft donor cells, taken 360 days after TCRalphabeta/CD19-depleted stem cell transplant. These receptors all stem from a male patient younger than 18 who had a stem cell transplant for acute myeloid leukemia, so the T cells may come from the graft donor.

The rearrangement joins TRBV7-9 to TRBJ2-1; TRBD1 matches at 9 bases. The length of the CDR3 is 15 residues. Germline trimming cut 5 bases from V and 2 bases from J; bases unmatched to any gene: 4. Germline V gives CDR1 SEHNR, CDR2 FQNEAQ (reference sequence). The CDR3 sequence is CASSIGDRAYNEQFF. The DNA for the CDR3 is TGTGCCAGCAGCATAGGGGACAGGGCCTACAATGAGCAGTTCTTC.

This clonotype occurred many times. The V and J genes are TRBV5-1 and TRBJ1-5; D uncertain. The CDR3 is made up of 15 amino acids. The germline gives CDR1 SGHRS, CDR2 YFSETQ. The V and J ends lost 0 bases and 4 bases respectively, with 11 bases between them. CDR3 in amino acids: CASSLDGIGNQPQHF. Written as DNA, the CDR3 is TGCGCCAGCAGCTTGGATGGAATAGGAAATCAGCCCCAGCATTTT.

This chain links TRBV29-1 with TRBJ2-7; 7 positions agree with TRBD1. The CDR3 runs to 14 residues. Per the germline V gene, CDR1 is SQVTM and CDR2 is ANQGSEA. V dropped 0 bases and J dropped 3; count of bases not matched to a gene: 5. Here the CDR3 DNA reads TGCAGCGTTGAAGATAGCAGGGGGAACTACGAGCAGTACTTC. Its translation: CSVEDSRGNYEQYF.

V usage is TRBV7-2 and J usage is TRBJ2-3; D gene ambiguous. The CDR3 contains 13 residues. V dropped 5 bases and J dropped 6 bases, with 12 bases sitting between them. The V gene's germline CDR1 is SGHTA and CDR2 FQGNSA. The CDR3 loop is CASSPILGDTQYF. For the CDR3, the DNA is TGTGCCAGCAGCCCCATTCTAGGGGATACGCAGTATTTT.

V and J are TRBV3-1 and TRBJ2-7, with 7 positions matching TRBD2. J gave up 3 bases and V 6 bases, and 8 bases lay outside the gene matches. The CDR3 totals 14 residues. The germline CDR1 and CDR2 sequences are LGHDT and YNNKEL (reference sequence). The CDR3: CASSPTSPLYEQYF. CDR3 DNA sequence: TGTGCCAGCAGTCCGACTAGCCCCCTCTACGAGCAGTACTTC.

J is TRBJ2-7 and V is TRBV6-2 or TRBV6-3; the match to TRBD1 covers 8 bases. CDR1 and CDR2 from the germline V gene are MNHEY and SVGEGT. CDR3 length equals 17 residues. V trimming: 5 bases; J trimming: 5 bases; junction bases outside the gene matches: 17. The CDR3 coding sequence is TGTGCCAGCAGTCGTTTTGGGACAGGCCAGGCAGCCCACGAGCAGTACTTC. As protein: CASSRFGTGQAAHEQYF.

This clonotype has only a few counts. V and J are TRBV4-3 and TRBJ1-5; TRBD1 is a possible D gene (5 bases). V was pared by 1 base and J by 3 bases, with 16 bases between. Germline V lookup: CDR1 LGHNA, CDR2 YSLEER. CDR3 length: 17 residues. In DNA, the CDR3 is TGCGCCAGCAGCCAAGGAATCCACAGGCCAGACAATCAGCCCCAGCATTTT. It translates to CASSQGIHRPDNQPQHF.

The chain uses TRBV4-2 and TRBJ2-3; D perhaps matches TRBD1 (5 bases). Germline loops: CDR1 LGHNA, CDR2 YNFKEQ. The CDR3 is 19 amino acids. Between the trimmed V and J ends, which lost 4 bases and 0 bases, there was a span of 23 bases. CDR3 nucleotide sequence: TGTGCCAGCAGCCGAATCAACCACTCGACAGTAGCTAGCACAGATACGCAGTATTTT. Encoded protein: CASSRINHSTVASTDTQYF.

The chain joins TRBV20-1 to TRBJ1-1; D is uncertain. The CDR3 is made up of 11 amino acids. Germline CDR1 and CDR2: DFQATT and SNEGSKA (reference sequence). CDR3 in amino acids: CRKATSSEAFF. DNA for the CDR3: TGCAGGAAGGCGACATCGTCTGAAGCTTTCTTT.